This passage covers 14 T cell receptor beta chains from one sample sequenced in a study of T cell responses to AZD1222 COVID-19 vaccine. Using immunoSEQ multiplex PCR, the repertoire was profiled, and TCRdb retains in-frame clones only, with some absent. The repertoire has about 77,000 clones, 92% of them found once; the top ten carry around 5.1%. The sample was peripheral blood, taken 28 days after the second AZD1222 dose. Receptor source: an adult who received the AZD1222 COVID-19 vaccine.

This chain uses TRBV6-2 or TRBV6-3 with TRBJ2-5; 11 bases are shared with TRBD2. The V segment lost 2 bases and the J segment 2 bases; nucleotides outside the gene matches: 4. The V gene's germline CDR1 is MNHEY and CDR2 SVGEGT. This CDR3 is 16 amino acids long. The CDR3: CASSYPGTSGQETQYF. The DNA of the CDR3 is TGTGCCAGCAGTTACCCCGGGACTAGCGGACAAGAGACCCAGTACTTC.

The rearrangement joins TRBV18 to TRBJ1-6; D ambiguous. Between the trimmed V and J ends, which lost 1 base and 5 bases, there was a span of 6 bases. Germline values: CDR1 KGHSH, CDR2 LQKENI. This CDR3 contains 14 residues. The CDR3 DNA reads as TGTGCCAGCTCACCACAGGGAAATAATTCACCCCTCCACTTT. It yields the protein CASSPQGNNSPLHF.

CDR3 protein: CATSDPGDTTDTQYF. The CDR3 coding sequence is TGTGCCACCAGTGATCCCGGGGACACCACAGATACGCAGTATTTT. The genes are TRBV24-1 and TRBJ2-3; D might be TRBD1 (6 bases). V was pared by 3 bases and J by 2 bases, with 11 bases between. The CDR3 consists of 15 residues. Germline V gives CDR1 KGHDR, CDR2 SFDVKD.

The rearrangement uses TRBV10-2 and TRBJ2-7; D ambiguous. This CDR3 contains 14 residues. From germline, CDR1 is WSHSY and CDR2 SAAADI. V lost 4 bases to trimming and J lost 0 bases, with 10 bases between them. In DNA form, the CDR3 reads TGCGCCAGCAGTGTAACGGGTAACTCCTACGAGCAGTACTTC. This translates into CASSVTGNSYEQYF.

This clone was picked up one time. DNA for the CDR3: TGTGCCAGCAGCTTAGCGCGTAATTCACCCCTCCACTTT. This codes for CASSLARNSPLHF. This sequence joins TRBV7-7 and TRBJ1-6; D remains ambiguous. Germline V CDR1 and CDR2: SSHAT, FNYEAQ (reference sequence). V dropped 0 bases and J dropped 6 bases, with 3 bases sitting between them. The CDR3 totals 13 residues.

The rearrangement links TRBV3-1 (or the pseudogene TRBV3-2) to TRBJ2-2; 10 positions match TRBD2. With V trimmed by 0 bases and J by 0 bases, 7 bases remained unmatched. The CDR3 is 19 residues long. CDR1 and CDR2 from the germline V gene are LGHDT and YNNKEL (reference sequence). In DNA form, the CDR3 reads TGTGCCAGCAGCCAAGAACTCGGACTAGCGGAAGCGAACACCGGGGAGCTGTTTTTT. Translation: CASSQELGLAEANTGELFF.

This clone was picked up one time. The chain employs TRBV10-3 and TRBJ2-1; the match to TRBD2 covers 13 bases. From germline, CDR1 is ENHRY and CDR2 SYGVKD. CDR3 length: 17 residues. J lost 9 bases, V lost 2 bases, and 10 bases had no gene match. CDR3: CAISERTSGGPSGEQFF. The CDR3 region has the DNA TGTGCCATCAGTGAGAGGACTAGCGGGGGCCCATCCGGTGAGCAGTTCTTC.

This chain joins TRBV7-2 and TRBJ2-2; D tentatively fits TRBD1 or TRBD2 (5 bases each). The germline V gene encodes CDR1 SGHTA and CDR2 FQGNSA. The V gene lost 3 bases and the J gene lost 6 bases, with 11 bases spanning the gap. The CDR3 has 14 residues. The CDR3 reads CASSFKGTAGELFF. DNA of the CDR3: TGTGCCAGCAGCTTCAAAGGGACGGCCGGGGAGCTGTTTTTT.

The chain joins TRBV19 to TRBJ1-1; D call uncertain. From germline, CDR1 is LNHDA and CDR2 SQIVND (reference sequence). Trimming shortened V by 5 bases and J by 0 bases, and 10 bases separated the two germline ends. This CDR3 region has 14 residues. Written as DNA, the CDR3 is TGTGCCAGTAGTCCACGCCTGATGAACACTGAAGCTTTCTTT. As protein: CASSPRLMNTEAFF. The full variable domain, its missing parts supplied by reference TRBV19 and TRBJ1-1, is DGGITQSPKYLFRKEGQNVTLSCEQNLNHDAMYWYRQDPGQGLRLIYYSQIVNDFQKGDIAEGYSVSREKKESFPLTVTSAQKNPTAFYLCASSPRLMNTEAFFGQGTRLTVV.

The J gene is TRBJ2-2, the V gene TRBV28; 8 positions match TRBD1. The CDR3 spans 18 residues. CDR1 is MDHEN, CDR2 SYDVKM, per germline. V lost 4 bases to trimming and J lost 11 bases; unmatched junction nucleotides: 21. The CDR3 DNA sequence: TGTGCCAGCAGTTCCTTAAGCCCATACAGGGGGTATGTACGAGAGCTGTTTTTT. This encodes CASSSLSPYRGYVRELFF.

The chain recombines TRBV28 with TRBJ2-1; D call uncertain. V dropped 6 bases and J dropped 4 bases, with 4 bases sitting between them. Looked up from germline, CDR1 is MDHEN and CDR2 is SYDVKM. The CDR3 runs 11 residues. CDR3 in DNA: TGTGCCAGCAGGAAATACAATGAGCAGTTCTTC. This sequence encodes CASRKYNEQFF.

Here the CDR3 reads CASSYSPAQNTEAFF. CDR3 DNA: TGTGCCAGCAGTTACTCCCCAGCGCAGAACACTGAAGCTTTCTTT. The chain joins TRBV6-6 to TRBJ1-1; D gene uncertain. Germline V gene data show CDR1 as MNHNY and CDR2 as SVGAGI (reference sequence). V was shortened by 0 bases and J by 1 base, with 9 bases between the two germline ends. This CDR3 has 15 amino acids.

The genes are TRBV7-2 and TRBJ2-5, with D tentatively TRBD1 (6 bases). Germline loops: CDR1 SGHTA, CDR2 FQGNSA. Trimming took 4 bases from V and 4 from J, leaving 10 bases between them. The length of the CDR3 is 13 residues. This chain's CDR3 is CASSYRVLETQYF. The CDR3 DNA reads TGTGCCAGCAGCTACAGGGTTTTAGAGACCCAGTACTTC. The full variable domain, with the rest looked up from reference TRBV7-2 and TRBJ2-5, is GAGVSQSPSNKVTEKGKDVELRCDPISGHTALYWYRQSLGQGLEFLIYFQGNSAPDKSGLPSDRFSAERTGGSVSTLTIQRTQQEDSAVYLCASSYRVLETQYFGPGTRLLVL.

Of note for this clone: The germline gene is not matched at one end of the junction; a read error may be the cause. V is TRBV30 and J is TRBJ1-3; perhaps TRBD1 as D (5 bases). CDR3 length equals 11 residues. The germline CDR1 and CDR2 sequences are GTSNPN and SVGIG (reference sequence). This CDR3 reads CALGPGNTIYF. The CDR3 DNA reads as TGCGCTCTGGGGCCCGGAAACACCATATATTTT.